This passage covers 30 T cell receptor beta chains from one sample sequenced in a study of blood T cell repertoires in COVID-19. The repertoire was sequenced with immunoSEQ multiplex PCR; TCRdb's copy has only in-frame clones and lacks some. The repertoire consists of about 160,000 clones, with approximately 86% occurring once and the leading ten covering approximately 4.1%. Sequencing was carried out using peripheral blood. These receptors all come from a woman between 55 and 75 years old with active or convalescent COVID-19.

The chain carries TRBV18 and TRBJ1-5, with TRBD1 matching over 8 bases. Trimming cost V 6 bases and J 2 bases; bases outside gene matches: 6. The CDR3 contains 15 residues. Germline lookup yields CDR1 KGHSH and CDR2 LQKENI. In DNA form, the CDR3 reads TGTGCCAGCTCTCAAACAGGGGGTGGCAATCAGCCCCAGCATTTT. This codes for CASSQTGGGNQPQHF. The complete variable domain, with remaining parts taken from reference TRBV18 and TRBJ1-5, reads NAGVMQNPRHLVRRRGQEARLRCSPMKGHSHVYWYRQLPEEGLKFMVYLQKENIIDESGMPKERFSAEFPKEGPSILRIQQVVRGDSAAYFCASSQTGGGNQPQHFGDGTRLSIL.

The V gene is TRBV7-8, the J gene TRBJ2-7; tentative D call: TRBD2 (6 bases). This CDR3 has 16 residues. Trimming took off 4 bases at V and 0 bases at J, with 16 bases between the two ends. Germline V gene sequence: CDR1 SGHVS, CDR2 FQNEAQ. CDR3 sequence (DNA): TGTGCCAGCAGCTGGGCCGGGACGGGAGACTCCTACGAGCAGTACTTC. The encoded protein is CASSWAGTGDSYEQYF.

J is TRBJ2-7 and V is TRBV7-2; the match to TRBD2 covers 7 bases. V was clipped by 5 bases and J by 2 bases; unmatched bases: 9. The CDR3 contains 15 residues. The germline gives CDR1 SGHTA, CDR2 FQGNSA. CDR3 bases: TGTGCCAGCAGCATCCACAGCGGGGACCCCTACGAGCAGTACTTC. Amino acids: CASSIHSGDPYEQYF.

V and J are TRBV29-1 and TRBJ1-2; TRBD1 agrees at 7 bases. Unmatched junction bases numbered 5, after V lost 1 base and J lost 0 bases. The CDR3 is 15 residues long. Germline CDR1 SQVTM, CDR2 ANQGSEA. In DNA, the CDR3 is TGCAGCGTTGAAGCAGGGACAGAAGCTAACTATGGCTACACCTTC. As protein: CSVEAGTEANYGYTF.

The chain employs TRBV19 and TRBJ1-3; D is perhaps TRBD1 (5 bases). The CDR3 is made up of 14 amino acids. Trimming removed 1 base at V and 2 bases at J, with 6 bases between. Germline V CDR1 and CDR2: LNHDA, SQIVND (reference sequence). CDR3 region: CASSIATAGNTIYF. The CDR3 nucleotides read TGTGCCAGTAGTATAGCGACAGCTGGAAACACCATATATTTT.

V is TRBV10-3 and J is TRBJ1-5; TRBD1 might be the D (5 bases). The V and J ends lost 3 bases and 4 bases respectively, with 16 bases between them. CDR1 and CDR2 from the germline V gene are ENHRY and SYGVKD. The CDR3 runs 16 residues. The CDR3, as DNA: TGTGCCATCAGTGAAGTACCGGGACTGACGAATCAGCCCCAGCATTTT. This translates into CAISEVPGLTNQPQHF.

The chain carries TRBV24-1 and TRBJ2-3; 8 bases map to TRBD2. J was trimmed by 2 bases and V by 3 bases; bases with no gene match: 9. The germline gives CDR1 KGHDR, CDR2 SFDVKD. The length of the CDR3 is 17 residues. Here the CDR3 DNA reads TGTGCCACCAGTGATCCTCGGGCGGGGGGAACCACAGATACGCAGTATTTT. This encodes CATSDPRAGGTTDTQYF.

The chain couples TRBV7-9 to TRBJ1-2; perhaps TRBD1 as D (5 bases). This CDR3 spans 13 amino acids. V was shortened by 4 bases and J by 6 bases, with 12 bases between the two germline ends. Per the germline V gene, CDR1 is SEHNR and CDR2 is FQNEAQ (reference sequence). CDR3 residues: CASSYESGNGYTF. The CDR3 nucleotides read TGTGCCAGCAGCTACGAGTCAGGGAATGGCTACACCTTC.

This sequence joins TRBV6-6 and TRBJ2-7; D is unclear. Deletions cut 5 bases from V and 1 base from J, with 3 bases between. The CDR3 sequence is 11 residues long. Looked up from germline, CDR1 is MNHNY and CDR2 is SVGAGI (reference sequence). The CDR3 reads CASSPSYEQYF. In DNA, the CDR3 is TGTGCCAGCAGTCCGTCCTACGAGCAGTACTTC.

The chain is built from TRBV19 and TRBJ1-1, with 12 bases identical to TRBD1. The germline CDR1 and CDR2 sequences are LNHDA and SQIVND (reference sequence). The CDR3 is 17 residues long. Trimming took 7 bases from V and 4 from J; bases not matched to a gene: 13. The CDR3 spells CASNDPGQGARSTEAFF. The CDR3 DNA is TGTGCCAGTAACGACCCGGGACAGGGGGCTAGGAGCACTGAAGCTTTCTTT. Using reference TRBV19 and TRBJ1-1 for the parts outside the CDR3, the full variable domain is DGGITQSPKYLFRKEGQNVTLSCEQNLNHDAMYWYRQDPGQGLRLIYYSQIVNDFQKGDIAEGYSVSREKKESFPLTVTSAQKNPTAFYLCASNDPGQGARSTEAFFGQGTRLTVV.

This clone was detected once. The rearrangement uses TRBV18 and TRBJ1-4; no reliable D call. Per germline, CDR1 KGHSH and CDR2 LQKENI. CDR3 length: 15 residues. V was shortened by 6 bases and J by 0 bases, with 11 bases between the two germline ends. The CDR3 sequence is CASSPFSATNEKLFF. The CDR3 DNA is TGTGCCAGCTCCCCATTCTCTGCAACTAATGAAAAACTGTTTTTT.

This clone was seen once. The rearrangement uses TRBV2 and TRBJ1-3, with D unclear. The CDR3 consists of 14 residues. Trimming removed 3 bases from V and 8 bases from J, with 14 bases in between. Germline values: CDR1 SNHLY, CDR2 FYNNEI. The CDR3 DNA sequence: TGTGCCAGCAGTGACGGGTTGTCGGTGCACACCATATATTTT. This translates into CASSDGLSVHTIYF. Supplemented by reference TRBV2 and TRBJ1-3, the full variable domain reads EPEVTQTPSHQVTQMGQEVILRCVPISNHLYFYWYRQILGQKVEFLVSFYNNEISEKSEIFDDQFSVERPDGSNFTLKIRSTKLEDSAMYFCASSDGLSVHTIYFGEGSWLTVV.

The rearrangement uses TRBV27 and TRBJ2-7; 8 positions match TRBD1. The CDR3 runs to 14 residues. The germline V gene has CDR1 MNHEY and CDR2 SMNVEV (reference sequence). Trimming cost V 5 bases and J 1 base; bases outside gene matches: 4. The CDR3 here is CASSPGQDSYEQYF. In nucleotides, the CDR3 is TGTGCCAGCAGTCCGGGACAGGATTCCTACGAGCAGTACTTC.

The V and J genes are TRBV10-3 and TRBJ1-6, with 10 bases fitting TRBD1. In germline, CDR1 is ENHRY, CDR2 SYGVKD. J was trimmed by 8 bases and V by 6 bases; bases with no gene match: 7. The CDR3 runs 15 residues. CDR3 nucleotide sequence: TGTGCCATCAGGGAAGACAGGGGGCTGTATTCACCCCTCCACTTT. Protein: CAIREDRGLYSPLHF.

The V call is TRBV6-6, the J call TRBJ1-5; a possible D gene is TRBD1 (6 bases). The CDR3 is 14 residues long. V was trimmed by 2 bases and J by 6 bases, leaving 11 bases between them. Germline V gene sequence: CDR1 MNHNY, CDR2 SVGAGI (reference sequence). CDR3 DNA sequence: TGTGCCAGCAGTTACCGAACAGGGACTCAGCCCCAGCATTTT. Protein product: CASSYRTGTQPQHF.

This sequence joins TRBV5-6 and TRBJ2-7; TRBD2 matches at 13 bases. Trimming removed 4 bases from V and 7 bases from J; junction bases left unmatched: 8. Germline V CDR1 and CDR2: SGHDT, YYEEEE. This CDR3 has 15 residues. The CDR3 region is CASSNILAGGLEQYF. CDR3 nucleotides: TGTGCCAGCAGCAATATACTAGCGGGGGGGTTAGAGCAGTACTTC.

By sample share, this clone is medium-sized. This sequence joins TRBV6-5 and TRBJ2-7; TRBD2 is a possible D gene (5 bases). This CDR3 has 14 residues. CDR1 is MNHEY, CDR2 SVGAGI, per germline. Trimming took 5 bases from V and 4 from J, leaving 15 bases between them. The CDR3, as DNA: TGTGCCAGCAGTATCACGGGGTTCGGTTACGAGCAGTACTTC. Translation gives CASSITGFGYEQYF.

This clone was picked up many times. V gene TRBV29-1 combines with J gene TRBJ1-4; perhaps TRBD1 as D (6 bases). CDR1 is SQVTM and CDR2 is ANQGSEA in the germline V gene. The CDR3 length is 12 residues. V lost 7 bases and J lost 4, with 10 bases in between. The CDR3 protein is CSAEGGNEKLFF. DNA for the CDR3: TGCAGCGCCGAAGGGGGTAATGAAAAACTGTTTTTT. The whole variable domain, remainder taken from reference TRBV29-1 and TRBJ1-4, is SAVISQKPSRDICQRGTSLTIQCQVDSQVTMMFWYRQQPGQSLTLIATANQGSEATYESGFVIDKFPISRPNLTFSTLTVSNMSPEDSSIYLCSAEGGNEKLFFGSGTQLSVL.

The chain links TRBV10-1 to TRBJ2-7; 11 nucleotides match TRBD2. Germline CDR1 and CDR2: WNHNN and SYGVQD (reference sequence). CDR3 length: 19 amino acids. After removal of 7 bases from V and 0 bases from J, the junction contained 17 bases not matched to a gene. The CDR3, as DNA: TGCGCCAGCAATTTTAGCGGGGGGGCCACACTCCCCAGCTCCTACGAGCAGTACTTC. This gives the protein CASNFSGGATLPSSYEQYF.

This sequence joins TRBV4-3 and TRBJ2-7, with 8 bases lining up with TRBD1. With 2 bases clipped from V and 6 bases from J, the junction kept 15 bases outside the gene matches. The CDR3 runs to 17 residues. Germline V gene lookup returns CDR1 LGHNA and CDR2 YSLEER. CDR3 nucleotide sequence: TGCGCCAGCAGCCAATGGTATAAAGGGACAGGCAAGAGCGAGCAGTACTTC. Encoded protein: CASSQWYKGTGKSEQYF.

This chain links TRBV18 with TRBJ1-1; D is unresolved. This CDR3 is 14 amino acids long. Germline loops: CDR1 KGHSH, CDR2 LQKENI. With 6 bases removed from V and 1 base from J, the gap between germline ends came to 12 bases. The DNA of the CDR3 is TGTGCCAGCTCCAACCAGGCCACGAACACTGAAGCTTTCTTT. Its protein is CASSNQATNTEAFF.

The chain has TRBV4-1 and TRBJ1-3; D call uncertain. The CDR3 length is 17 residues. Germline lookup yields CDR1 MGHRA and CDR2 YSYEKL. Trimming pared 0 bases from V and 0 bases from J, leaving 12 bases between. In DNA, the CDR3 is TGCGCCAGCAGCCAAGACGCGTCCCCAGGCTCTGGAAACACCATATATTTT. This translates into CASSQDASPGSGNTIYF.

The chain has TRBV7-9 and TRBJ1-1, with TRBD1 as a possible D gene (6 bases). The V and J ends lost 4 bases and 4 bases respectively, with 16 bases between them. Germline V gene sequence: CDR1 SEHNR, CDR2 FQNEAQ (reference sequence). The CDR3 totals 15 residues. CDR3 region: CASSSVSGHVTEAFF. The DNA of the CDR3 is TGTGCCAGCAGCTCCGTATCGGGACACGTCACTGAAGCTTTCTTT.

This clone has a single count. The chain has TRBV19 and TRBJ1-1; tentative D call: TRBD1 (6 bases). CDR1 and CDR2 from the germline V gene are LNHDA and SQIVND (reference sequence). The CDR3 runs to 16 residues. V was clipped by 7 bases and J by 0 bases, with 18 bases between them. CDR3 loop: CASTNRDTEMNTEAFF. The CDR3 DNA reads TGTGCCAGTACAAACCGGGACACCGAAATGAACACTGAAGCTTTCTTT.

This clone was detected only once. The chain joins TRBV19 to TRBJ2-5; maybe TRBD1 (5 bases). Germline assignment: CDR1 LNHDA and CDR2 SQIVND (reference sequence). The ends were cut back, 4 bases at V and 1 base at J, with 7 bases in the middle. The CDR3 runs to 13 residues. CDR3 sequence (DNA): TGTGCCAGTAGTAGACAGATCCAAGAGACCCAGTACTTC. This gives the protein CASSRQIQETQYF.

The V and J genes are TRBV4-3 and TRBJ2-7, with 7 bases aligning to TRBD2. Germline lookup yields CDR1 LGHNA and CDR2 YSLEER. The CDR3 loop spans 14 amino acids. Unmatched junction bases numbered 6, after V lost 1 base and J lost 6 bases. Here the CDR3 DNA reads TGCGCCAGCAGCCAAGTTCGGGGCGGGGGCGAGCAGTACTTC. Protein sequence: CASSQVRGGGEQYF.

V and J are TRBV18 and TRBJ1-2; the D gene is possibly TRBD1 (5 bases). The V end was cut by 2 bases, the J end by 4 bases, with 11 bases between. This CDR3 contains 14 residues. Germline V gives CDR1 KGHSH, CDR2 LQKENI. CDR3 amino acids: CASSPTDRGYGYTF. The CDR3 DNA reads TGTGCCAGCTCACCAACGGATAGGGGCTATGGCTACACCTTC.

The chain has TRBV27 and TRBJ2-7; 12 bases are a match to TRBD1. Germline CDR1 reads MNHEY; CDR2 reads SMNVEV (reference sequence). The trim removed 6 bases at V and 7 bases at J, leaving 13 bases unmatched. The CDR3 length is 16 residues. The chain's CDR3 is CASSRPPGQGAPEQYF. The CDR3 nucleotides are TGTGCCAGCAGCCGCCCCCCGGGACAGGGGGCTCCGGAGCAGTACTTC.

About this clone itself: Distinct nucleotide sequences in the sample also encode this CDR3. The chain employs TRBV10-2 and TRBJ2-2; TRBD2 aligns across 7 bases. This CDR3 region has 14 residues. Germline values: CDR1 WSHSY, CDR2 SAAADI. The trim removed 6 bases at V and 3 bases at J, leaving 4 bases unmatched. The CDR3 here is CASSARGDTGELFF. DNA of the CDR3: TGCGCCAGCAGCGCACGGGGGGACACCGGGGAGCTGTTTTTT.

The CDR3 coding sequence is TGCGCCAGCAGCGCAGGGATGGGCACTGAAGCTTTCTTT. This gives the protein CASSAGMGTEAFF. The chain recombines TRBV5-1 with TRBJ1-1; a possible D gene is TRBD1 (5 bases). Looked up from germline, CDR1 is SGHRS and CDR2 is YFSETQ. V was cut by 4 bases and J by 4 bases, with 11 bases left in between. The CDR3 contains 13 residues.